This entry describes one T cell receptor beta chain. The antigen remains unidentified. Generated by immunoSEQ multiplex PCR, the TCRdb table keeps only in-frame clones and is missing some. The table includes 35,000 to 50,000 clones, around 70% detected once. Per germline, CDR1 MNHNY and CDR2 SVGAGI (reference sequence). The junction had 4 bases not matched to a gene; V was cut back by 6 bases and J by 14 bases. The CDR3 length is 11 residues. The sample belongs to a study of vaccination effects on CD4 cells after COVID-19. Within the ViraFEST assay, antigen-specific CD4+ T cells underwent expansion with viral peptide pools prior to sequencing. Subsequent to approximately 11 days of culture, CD4+ T cells were isolated. Negative nucleocapsid antibody tests before and after vaccination confirmed no previous SARS-CoV-2 infection. Each well held about 2.1 million PBMC cultured with around 9.7 ug/ml peptides and about 10 IU/ml IL-2. Each culture had half its medium swapped for IL-2 medium on days 3 and 7.

This TCR derives from a human donor who received a COVID-19 vaccine. The sample consisted of CD4+ T cells from PBMCs cultured with HCoV-OC43 spike peptides, taken before COVID-19 vaccination. The sample's subset: HCoV-OC43 spike overlapping peptide pool stimulation. J is TRBJ2-1 and V is TRBV6-6; 10 nucleotides match TRBD2. CDR3 in DNA: TGTGCCAGCAGCCTAGCGGGGGTAGAGTTCTTC. Encoded protein: CASSLAGVEFF.